This T cell receptor beta chain originates from a study of breast tumors, draining lymph nodes, adjacent tissues. Study-wide results and limits: Tumor and nontumor repertoires were significantly more similar in luminal-like than in basal-like breast cancer. Tumor TCR diversity was below lymph nodes but above nontumor tissue. Tumor T cell lymph node origin was a supported hypothesis, not proven. Findings are consistent with lymph node origin and intratumoral expansion of most tumor T cells.

TCRdb redid the calling of the multiplex PCR reads with MiXCR, one entry per CDR3 protein. Of 200,000 to 250,000 distinct CDR3 sequences listed, approximately 36% are singletons. Trimming took 2 bases from V and 1 from J, leaving 5 bases between them. The CDR3 runs to 14 residues. The germline CDR1 and CDR2 sequences are SNHLY and FYNNEI. This clonotype has ten or more counts. Its antigen remains unidentified. The lymph nodes were axillary draining lymph nodes from breast cancer patients. Input material: axillary lymph node tissue. This chain joins TRBV2 and TRBJ2-2; the D is unclear. This TCR derives from a female donor with breast cancer. Some clones in this sample may be carry-over from other donors' samples. The CDR3 loop reads CASSETMNTGELFF. The CDR3 DNA reads as TGTGCCAGCAGTGAAACGATGAACACCGGGGAGCTGTTTTTT.